This T cell receptor (beta chain) was recorded in a study of T cell responses to AZD1222 COVID-19 vaccine. This CDR3 comprises 14 residues. Germline V lookup: CDR1 SGHRS, CDR2 YFSETQ. V was clipped by 3 bases and J by 4 bases; unmatched bases: 5. TCRdb's table, derived via immunoSEQ multiplex PCR, lists solely in-frame clones and lacks some. The data contain around 150,000 clones, roughly nine tenths of them singletons. The sequence was collected from an adult who received the AZD1222 COVID-19 vaccine. The chain recombines TRBV5-1 with TRBJ1-2; 8 bases agree with TRBD1. The source material was peripheral blood, sampled 28 days after the second AZD1222 dose. CDR3 DNA sequence: TGCGCCAGCAGCTCGGGACAGGAGAGCTATGGCTACACCTTC. Amino acid sequence: CASSSGQESYGYTF.